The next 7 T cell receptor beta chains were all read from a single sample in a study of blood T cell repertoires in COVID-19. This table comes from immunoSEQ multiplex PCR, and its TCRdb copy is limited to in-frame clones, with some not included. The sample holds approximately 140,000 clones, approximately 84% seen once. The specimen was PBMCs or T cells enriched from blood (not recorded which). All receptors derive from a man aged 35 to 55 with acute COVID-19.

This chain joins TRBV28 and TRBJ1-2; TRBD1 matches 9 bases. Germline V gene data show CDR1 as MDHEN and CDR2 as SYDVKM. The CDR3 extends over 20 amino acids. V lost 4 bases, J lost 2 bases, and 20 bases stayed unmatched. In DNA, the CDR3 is TGTGCCAGCAGTTCCCCCGGAGAATCAACCGGGACAGGGAACAACTATGGCTACACCTTC. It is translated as CASSSPGESTGTGNNYGYTF.

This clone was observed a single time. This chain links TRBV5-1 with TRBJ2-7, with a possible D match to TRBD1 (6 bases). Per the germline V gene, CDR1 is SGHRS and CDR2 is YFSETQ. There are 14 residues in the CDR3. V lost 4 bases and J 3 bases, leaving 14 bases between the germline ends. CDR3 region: CASSLRDTYYEQYF. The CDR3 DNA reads TGCGCCAGCAGCCTCCGGGACACTTACTACGAGCAGTACTTC.

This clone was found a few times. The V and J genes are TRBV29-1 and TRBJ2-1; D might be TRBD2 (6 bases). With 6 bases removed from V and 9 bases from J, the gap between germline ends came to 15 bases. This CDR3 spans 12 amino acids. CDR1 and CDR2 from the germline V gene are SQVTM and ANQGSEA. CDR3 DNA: TGCAGCGTCGGGACCCCGGGGGTTGAGCAGTTCTTC. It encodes CSVGTPGVEQFF.

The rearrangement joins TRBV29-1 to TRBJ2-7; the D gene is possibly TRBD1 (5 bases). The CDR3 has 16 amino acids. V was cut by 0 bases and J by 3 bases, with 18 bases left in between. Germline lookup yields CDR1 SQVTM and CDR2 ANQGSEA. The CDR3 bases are TGCAGCGTTGAAGATTCGCCGCTGCAGGGCCTCTACGAGCAGTACTTC. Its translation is CSVEDSPLQGLYEQYF.

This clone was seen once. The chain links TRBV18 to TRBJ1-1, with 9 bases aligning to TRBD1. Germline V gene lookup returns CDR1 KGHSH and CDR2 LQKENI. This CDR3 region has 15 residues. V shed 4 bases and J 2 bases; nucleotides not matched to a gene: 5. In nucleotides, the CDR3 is TGTGCCAGCTCACTAAGGACAGGGGAAAACACTGAAGCTTTCTTT. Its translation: CASSLRTGENTEAFF.

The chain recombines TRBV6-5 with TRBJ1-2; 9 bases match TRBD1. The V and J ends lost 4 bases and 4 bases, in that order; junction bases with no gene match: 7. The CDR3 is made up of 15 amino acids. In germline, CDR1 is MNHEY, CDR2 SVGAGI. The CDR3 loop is CASSSRTGVFYGYTF. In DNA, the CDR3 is TGTGCCAGCAGTTCACGGACAGGGGTCTTCTATGGCTACACCTTC.

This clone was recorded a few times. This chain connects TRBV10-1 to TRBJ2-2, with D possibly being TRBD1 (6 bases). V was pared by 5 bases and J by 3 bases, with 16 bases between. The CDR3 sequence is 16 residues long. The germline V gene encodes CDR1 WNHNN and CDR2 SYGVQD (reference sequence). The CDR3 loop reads CASSPRFRQDTGELFF. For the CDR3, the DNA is TGCGCCAGCAGTCCTAGATTCAGACAGGACACCGGGGAGCTGTTTTTT.